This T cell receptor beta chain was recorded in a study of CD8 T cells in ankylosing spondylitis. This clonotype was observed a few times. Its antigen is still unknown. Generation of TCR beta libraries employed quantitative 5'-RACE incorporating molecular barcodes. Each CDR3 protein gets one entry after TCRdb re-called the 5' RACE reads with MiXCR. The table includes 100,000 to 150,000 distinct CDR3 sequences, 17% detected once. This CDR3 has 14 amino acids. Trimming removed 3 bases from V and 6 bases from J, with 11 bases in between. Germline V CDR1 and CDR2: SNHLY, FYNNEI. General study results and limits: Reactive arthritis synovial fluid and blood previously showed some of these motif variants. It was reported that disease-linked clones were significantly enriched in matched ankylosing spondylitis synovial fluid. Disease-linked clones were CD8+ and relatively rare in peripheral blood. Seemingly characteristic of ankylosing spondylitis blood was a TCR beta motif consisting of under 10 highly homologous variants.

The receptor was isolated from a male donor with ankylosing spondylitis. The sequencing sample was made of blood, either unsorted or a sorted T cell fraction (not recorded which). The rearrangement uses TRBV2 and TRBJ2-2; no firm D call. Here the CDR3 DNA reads TGTGCCAGCAGTGATAGGACGGGCCCCGGGGAGCTGTTTTTT. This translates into CASSDRTGPGELFF.